This T cell receptor beta chain emerged from a study of CD8 T cells in ankylosing spondylitis. General study findings and limits: Relatively scarce in peripheral blood, disease-linked clones were CD8+. Some of the motif variants had earlier been found in reactive arthritis patients' fluid and blood. Disease-linked clones were reportedly significantly enriched in matched ankylosing spondylitis synovial fluid. Typical of ankylosing spondylitis blood, it appeared, was a TCR beta motif of under 10 highly homologous variants.

This clonotype occurred many times. Its antigen is unidentified. In making TCR beta libraries, quantitative 5'-RACE with molecular barcodes was used. TCRdb re-called the 5' RACE reads with MiXCR, one entry per CDR3 protein. The sample includes roughly 490,000 distinct CDR3 sequences, about 5.4% seen only once; the top ten take 3% to 4.5%. Per the germline V gene, CDR1 is DFQATT and CDR2 is SNEGSKA (reference sequence). The CDR3 consists of 13 residues. V lost 6 bases and J 2 bases, leaving 13 bases between the germline ends. The sample comprised blood, either unsorted or a sorted T cell fraction (not recorded which). This sequence originates from a male donor with ankylosing spondylitis. V is TRBV20-1 and J is TRBJ1-2, with D unclear. The CDR3: CSAIPDMNYGYTF. In nucleotides, the CDR3 is TGCAGTGCCATCCCCGACATGAACTATGGCTACACCTTC.